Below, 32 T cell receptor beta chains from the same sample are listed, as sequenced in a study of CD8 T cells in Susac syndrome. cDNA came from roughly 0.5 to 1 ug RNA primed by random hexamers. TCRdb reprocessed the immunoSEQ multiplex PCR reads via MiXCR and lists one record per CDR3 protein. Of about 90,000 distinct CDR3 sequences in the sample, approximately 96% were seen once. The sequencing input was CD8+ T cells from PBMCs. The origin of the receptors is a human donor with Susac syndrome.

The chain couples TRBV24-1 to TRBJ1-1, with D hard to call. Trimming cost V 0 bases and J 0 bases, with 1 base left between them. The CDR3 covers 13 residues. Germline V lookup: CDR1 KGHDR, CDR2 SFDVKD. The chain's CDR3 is CATSDLMNTEAFF. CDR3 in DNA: TGTGCCACCAGTGATTTGATGAACACTGAAGCTTTCTTT.

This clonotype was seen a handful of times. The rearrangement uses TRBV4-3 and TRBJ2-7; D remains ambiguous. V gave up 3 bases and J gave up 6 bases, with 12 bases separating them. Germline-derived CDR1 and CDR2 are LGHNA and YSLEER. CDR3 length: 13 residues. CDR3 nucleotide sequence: TGCGCCAGCAGCCAGTCATTTGGAGCCGAGCAGTACTTC. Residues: CASSQSFGAEQYF.

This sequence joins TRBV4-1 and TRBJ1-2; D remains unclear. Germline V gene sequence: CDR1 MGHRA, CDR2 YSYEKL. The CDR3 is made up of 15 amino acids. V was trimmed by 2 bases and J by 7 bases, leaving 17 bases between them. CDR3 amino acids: CASSQTLTESVGYTF. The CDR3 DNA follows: TGCGCCAGCAGCCAAACTCTCACAGAAAGCGTTGGCTACACCTTC.

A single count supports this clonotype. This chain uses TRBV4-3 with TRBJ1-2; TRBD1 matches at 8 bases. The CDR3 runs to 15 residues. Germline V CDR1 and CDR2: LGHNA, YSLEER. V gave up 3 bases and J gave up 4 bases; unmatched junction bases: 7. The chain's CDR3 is CASSHRQGNGYGYTF. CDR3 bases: TGCGCCAGCAGCCATCGACAGGGGAACGGCTATGGCTACACCTTC.

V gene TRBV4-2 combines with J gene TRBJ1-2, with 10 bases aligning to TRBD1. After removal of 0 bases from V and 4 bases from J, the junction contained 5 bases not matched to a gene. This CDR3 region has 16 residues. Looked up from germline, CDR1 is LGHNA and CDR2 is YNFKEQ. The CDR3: CASSQEGQGTGYGYTF. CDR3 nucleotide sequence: TGTGCCAGCAGCCAAGAGGGACAGGGGACTGGCTATGGCTACACCTTC.

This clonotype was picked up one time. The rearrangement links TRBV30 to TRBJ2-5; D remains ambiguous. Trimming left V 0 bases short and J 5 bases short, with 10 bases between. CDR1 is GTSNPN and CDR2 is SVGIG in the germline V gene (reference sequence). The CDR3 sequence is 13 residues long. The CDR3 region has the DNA TGTGCCTGGAGTGTTTCCCTGTCGGAGACCCAGTACTTC. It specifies CAWSVSLSETQYF.

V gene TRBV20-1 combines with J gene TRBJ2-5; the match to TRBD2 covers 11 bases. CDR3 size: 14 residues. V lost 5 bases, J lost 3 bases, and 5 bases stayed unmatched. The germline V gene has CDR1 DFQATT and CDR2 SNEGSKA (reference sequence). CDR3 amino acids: CSAGTTSGKETQYF. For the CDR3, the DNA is TGCAGTGCTGGAACGACTAGCGGGAAAGAGACCCAGTACTTC.

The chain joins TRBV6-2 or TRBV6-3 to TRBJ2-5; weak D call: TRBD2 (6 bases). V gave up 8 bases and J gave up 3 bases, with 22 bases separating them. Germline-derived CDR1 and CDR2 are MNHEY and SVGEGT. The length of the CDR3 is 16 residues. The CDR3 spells CASSSLFGLAEETQYF. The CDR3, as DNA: TGTGCCAGCTCTTCTCTCTTTGGCTTAGCGGAAGAGACCCAGTACTTC.

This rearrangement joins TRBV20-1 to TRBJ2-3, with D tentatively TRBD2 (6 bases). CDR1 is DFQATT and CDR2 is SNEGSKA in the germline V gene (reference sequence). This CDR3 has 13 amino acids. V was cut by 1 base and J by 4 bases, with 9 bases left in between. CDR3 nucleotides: TGCAGTGCTAGAGTGGAGGGGCCAGATACGCAGTATTTT. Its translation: CSARVEGPDTQYF.

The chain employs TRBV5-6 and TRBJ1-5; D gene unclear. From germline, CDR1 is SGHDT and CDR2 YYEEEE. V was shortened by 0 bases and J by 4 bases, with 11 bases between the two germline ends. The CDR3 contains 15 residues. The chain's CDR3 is CASSLGRATNQPQHF. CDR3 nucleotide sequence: TGTGCCAGCAGCTTGGGGCGGGCTACAAATCAGCCCCAGCATTTT.

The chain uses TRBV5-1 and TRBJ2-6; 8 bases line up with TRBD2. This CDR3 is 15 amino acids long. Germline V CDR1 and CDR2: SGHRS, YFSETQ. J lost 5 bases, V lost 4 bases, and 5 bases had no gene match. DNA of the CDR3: TGCGCCAGCAGCCCTAGGACTAGCAGGGCCAACGTCCTGACTTTC. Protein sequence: CASSPRTSRANVLTF.

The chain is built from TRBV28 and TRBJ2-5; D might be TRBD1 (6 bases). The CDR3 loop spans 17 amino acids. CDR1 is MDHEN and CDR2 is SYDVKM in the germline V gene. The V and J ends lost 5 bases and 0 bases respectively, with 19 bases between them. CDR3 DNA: TGTGCCAGCAGTCCGCCATCCTCAGGGGAATACCAAGAGACCCAGTACTTC. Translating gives CASSPPSSGEYQETQYF.

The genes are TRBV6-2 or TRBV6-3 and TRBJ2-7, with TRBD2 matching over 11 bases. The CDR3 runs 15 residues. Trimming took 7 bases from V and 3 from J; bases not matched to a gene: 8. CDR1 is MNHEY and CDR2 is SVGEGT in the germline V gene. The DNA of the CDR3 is TGTGCCAGCAACGAGCCGGGACTAGCGGTCTACGAGCAGTACTTC. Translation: CASNEPGLAVYEQYF.

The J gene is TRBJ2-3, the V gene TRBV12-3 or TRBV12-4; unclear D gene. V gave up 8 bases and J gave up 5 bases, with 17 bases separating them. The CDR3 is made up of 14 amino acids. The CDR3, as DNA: TGTGCCAGCGGCCGGCGTACGTTTGGAGATACGCAGTATTTT. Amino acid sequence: CASGRRTFGDTQYF.

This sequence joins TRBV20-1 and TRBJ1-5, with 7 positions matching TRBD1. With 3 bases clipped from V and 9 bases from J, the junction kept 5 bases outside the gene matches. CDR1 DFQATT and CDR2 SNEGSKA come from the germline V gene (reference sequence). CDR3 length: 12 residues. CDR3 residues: CSARPQGRPQHF. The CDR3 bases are TGCAGTGCTAGGCCACAGGGGAGGCCCCAGCATTTT.

Here the CDR3 reads CASSIQGHSYEQYF. The DNA of the CDR3 is TGTGCCAGCAGTATACAGGGTCATTCCTACGAGCAGTACTTC. This sequence joins TRBV12-3 or TRBV12-4 and TRBJ2-7, with TRBD1 as a possible D gene (6 bases). The CDR3 totals 14 residues. Trimming shortened V by 5 bases and J by 1 base, and 12 bases separated the two germline ends.

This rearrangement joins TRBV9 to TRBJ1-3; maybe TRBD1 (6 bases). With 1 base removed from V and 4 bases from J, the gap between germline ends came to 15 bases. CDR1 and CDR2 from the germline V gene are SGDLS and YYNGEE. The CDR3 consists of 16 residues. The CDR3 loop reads CASSVRGQVSGNTIYF. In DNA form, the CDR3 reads TGTGCCAGCAGCGTACGGGGGCAGGTTTCAGGAAACACCATATATTTT. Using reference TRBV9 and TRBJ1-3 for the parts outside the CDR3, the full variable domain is DSGVTQTPKHLITATGQRVTLRCSPRSGDLSVYWYQQSLDQGLQFLIQYYNGEERAKGNILERFSAQQFPDLHSELNLSSLELGDSALYFCASSVRGQVSGNTIYFGEGSWLTVV.

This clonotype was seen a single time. For the CDR3, the DNA is TGCGCCAGCAGTCAGCTGGGGGGGGAAAAGCCTTACAATGAGCAGTTCTTC. It specifies CASSQLGGEKPYNEQFF. V gene TRBV23-1 combines with J gene TRBJ2-1, with 7 bases fitting TRBD2. TRBV23-1 falls under the ORF class, with uncertain function. The CDR3 totals 17 residues. After removal of 3 bases from V and 4 bases from J, the junction contained 12 bases not matched to a gene.

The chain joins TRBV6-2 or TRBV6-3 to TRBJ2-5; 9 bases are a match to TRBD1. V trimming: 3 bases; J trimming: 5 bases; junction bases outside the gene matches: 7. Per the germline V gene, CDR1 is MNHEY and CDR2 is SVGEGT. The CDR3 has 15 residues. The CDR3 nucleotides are TGTGCCAGCAGTTATCCGGGACAGGGTCAGGAGACCCAGTACTTC. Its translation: CASSYPGQGQETQYF.

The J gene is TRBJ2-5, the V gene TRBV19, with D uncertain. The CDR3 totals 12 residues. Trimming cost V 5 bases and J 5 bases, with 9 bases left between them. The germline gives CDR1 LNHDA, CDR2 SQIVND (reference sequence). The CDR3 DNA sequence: TGTGCCAGTAGTTCGACTGGTGAGACCCAGTACTTC. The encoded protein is CASSSTGETQYF.

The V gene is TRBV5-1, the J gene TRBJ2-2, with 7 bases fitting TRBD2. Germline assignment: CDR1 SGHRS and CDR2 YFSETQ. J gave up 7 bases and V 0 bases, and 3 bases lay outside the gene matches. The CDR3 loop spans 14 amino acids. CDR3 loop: CASSLDSGGGELFF. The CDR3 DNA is TGCGCCAGCAGCTTGGACTCGGGAGGCGGGGAGCTGTTTTTT. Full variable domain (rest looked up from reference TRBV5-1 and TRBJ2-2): KAGVTQTPRYLIKTRGQQVTLSCSPISGHRSVSWYQQTPGQGLQFLFEYFSETQRNKGNFPGRFSGRQFSNSRSEMNVSTLELGDSALYLCASSLDSGGGELFFGEGSRLTVL.

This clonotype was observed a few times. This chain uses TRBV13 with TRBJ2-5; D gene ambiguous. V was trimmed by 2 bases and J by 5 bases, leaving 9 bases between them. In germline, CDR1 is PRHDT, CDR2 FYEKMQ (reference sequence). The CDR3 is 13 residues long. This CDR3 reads CASSLTERETQYF. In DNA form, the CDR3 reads TGTGCCAGCAGCTTAACCGAGAGGGAGACCCAGTACTTC.

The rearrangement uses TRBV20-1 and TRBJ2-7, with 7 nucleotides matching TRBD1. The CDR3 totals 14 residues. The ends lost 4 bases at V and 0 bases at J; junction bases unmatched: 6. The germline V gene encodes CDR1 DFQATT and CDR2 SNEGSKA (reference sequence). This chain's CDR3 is CSATRNRGSYEQYF. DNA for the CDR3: TGCAGTGCTACAAGAAACAGGGGCTCCTACGAGCAGTACTTC.

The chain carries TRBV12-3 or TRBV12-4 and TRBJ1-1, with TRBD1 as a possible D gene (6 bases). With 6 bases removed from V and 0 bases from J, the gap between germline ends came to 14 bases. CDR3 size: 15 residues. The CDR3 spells CASRRAQGMNTEAFF. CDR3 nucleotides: TGTGCCAGCAGAAGAGCACAGGGAATGAACACTGAAGCTTTCTTT.

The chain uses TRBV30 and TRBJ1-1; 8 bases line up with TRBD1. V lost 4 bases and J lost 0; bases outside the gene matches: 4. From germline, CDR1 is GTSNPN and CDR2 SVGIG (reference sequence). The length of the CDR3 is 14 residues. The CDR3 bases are TGTGCCTGGACCCAGACAGGGGTGAACACTGAAGCTTTCTTT. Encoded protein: CAWTQTGVNTEAFF.

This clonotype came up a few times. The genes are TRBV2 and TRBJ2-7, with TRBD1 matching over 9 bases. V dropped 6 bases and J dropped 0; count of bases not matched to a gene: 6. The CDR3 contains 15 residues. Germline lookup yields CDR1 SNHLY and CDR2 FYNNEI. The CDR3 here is CASSQDRGSSYEQYF. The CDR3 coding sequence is TGTGCCAGCAGCCAGGACAGGGGAAGCTCCTACGAGCAGTACTTC.

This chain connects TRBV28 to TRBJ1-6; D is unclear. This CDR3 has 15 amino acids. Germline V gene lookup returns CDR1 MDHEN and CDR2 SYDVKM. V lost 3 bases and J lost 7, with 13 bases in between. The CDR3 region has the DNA TGTGCCAGCAGTTTTTTGGGAGGGATCAATTCACCCCTCCACTTT. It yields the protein CASSFLGGINSPLHF. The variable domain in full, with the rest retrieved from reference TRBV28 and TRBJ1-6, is DVKVTQSSRYLVKRTGEKVFLECVQDMDHENMFWYRQDPGLGLRLIYFSYDVKMKEKGDIPEGYSVSREKKERFSLILESASTNQTSMYLCASSFLGGINSPLHFGNGTRLTVT.

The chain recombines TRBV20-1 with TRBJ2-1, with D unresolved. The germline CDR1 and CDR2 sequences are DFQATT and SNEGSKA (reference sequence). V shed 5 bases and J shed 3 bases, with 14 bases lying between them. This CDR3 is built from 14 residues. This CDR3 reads CSAGRAEIYNEQFF. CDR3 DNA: TGCAGTGCTGGCCGCGCGGAGATCTACAATGAGCAGTTCTTC.

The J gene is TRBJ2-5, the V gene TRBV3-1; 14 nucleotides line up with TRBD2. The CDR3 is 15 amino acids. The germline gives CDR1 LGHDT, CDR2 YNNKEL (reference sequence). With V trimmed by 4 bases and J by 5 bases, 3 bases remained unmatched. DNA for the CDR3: TGTGCCAGCAGCCCCAGACTAGCGGGGGGGGAGACCCAGTACTTC. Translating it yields CASSPRLAGGETQYF.

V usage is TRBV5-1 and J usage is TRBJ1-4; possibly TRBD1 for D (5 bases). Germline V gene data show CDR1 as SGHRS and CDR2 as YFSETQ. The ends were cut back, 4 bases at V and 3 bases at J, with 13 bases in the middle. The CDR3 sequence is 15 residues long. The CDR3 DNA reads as TGCGCCAGCAGCCCGGACAAGACGTCTAATGAAAAACTGTTTTTT. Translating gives CASSPDKTSNEKLFF. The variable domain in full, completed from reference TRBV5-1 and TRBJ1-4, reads KAGVTQTPRYLIKTRGQQVTLSCSPISGHRSVSWYQQTPGQGLQFLFEYFSETQRNKGNFPGRFSGRQFSNSRSEMNVSTLELGDSALYLCASSPDKTSNEKLFFGSGTQLSVL.

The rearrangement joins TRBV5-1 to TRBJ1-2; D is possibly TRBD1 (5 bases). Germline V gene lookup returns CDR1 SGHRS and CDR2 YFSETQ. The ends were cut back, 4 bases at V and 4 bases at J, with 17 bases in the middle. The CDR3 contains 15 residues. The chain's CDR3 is CASSQVRGDSYGYTF. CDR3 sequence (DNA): TGCGCCAGCAGCCAGGTCCGGGGGGACTCCTATGGCTACACCTTC.

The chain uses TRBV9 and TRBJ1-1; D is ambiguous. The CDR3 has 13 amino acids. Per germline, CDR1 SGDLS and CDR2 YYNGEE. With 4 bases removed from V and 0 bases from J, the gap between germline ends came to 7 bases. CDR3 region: CASSPKLNTEAFF. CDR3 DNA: TGTGCCAGCAGCCCGAAGCTGAACACTGAAGCTTTCTTT. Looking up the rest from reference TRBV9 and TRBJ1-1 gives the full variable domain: DSGVTQTPKHLITATGQRVTLRCSPRSGDLSVYWYQQSLDQGLQFLIQYYNGEERAKGNILERFSAQQFPDLHSELNLSSLELGDSALYFCASSPKLNTEAFFGQGTRLTVV.